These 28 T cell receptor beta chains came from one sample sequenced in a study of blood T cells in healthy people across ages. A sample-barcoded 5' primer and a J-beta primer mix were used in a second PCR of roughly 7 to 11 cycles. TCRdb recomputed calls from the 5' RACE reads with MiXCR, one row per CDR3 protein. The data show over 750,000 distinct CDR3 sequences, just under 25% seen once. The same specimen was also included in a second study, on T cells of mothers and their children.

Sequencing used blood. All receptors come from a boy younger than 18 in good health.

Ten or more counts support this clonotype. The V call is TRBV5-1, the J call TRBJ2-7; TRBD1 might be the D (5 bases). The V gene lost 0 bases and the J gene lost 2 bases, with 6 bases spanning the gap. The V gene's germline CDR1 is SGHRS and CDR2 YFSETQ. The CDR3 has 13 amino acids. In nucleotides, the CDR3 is TGCGCCAGCAGCTTGGAGGGGACCTACGAGCAGTACTTC. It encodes CASSLEGTYEQYF.

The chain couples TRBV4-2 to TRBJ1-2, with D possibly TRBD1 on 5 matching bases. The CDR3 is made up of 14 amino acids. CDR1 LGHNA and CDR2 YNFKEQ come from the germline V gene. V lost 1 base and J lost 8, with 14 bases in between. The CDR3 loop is CASSQAGLSIGYTF. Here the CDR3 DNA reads TGTGCCAGCAGCCAAGCGGGACTGTCTATCGGCTACACCTTC.

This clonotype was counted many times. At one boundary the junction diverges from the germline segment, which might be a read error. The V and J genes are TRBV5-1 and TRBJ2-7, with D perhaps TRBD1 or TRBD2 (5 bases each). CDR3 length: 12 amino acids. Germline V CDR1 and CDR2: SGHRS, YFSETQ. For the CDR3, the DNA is TGTGCCAGCAGCCCCGAGGGGTACGAGCAGTACTTC. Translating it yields CASSPEGYEQYF.

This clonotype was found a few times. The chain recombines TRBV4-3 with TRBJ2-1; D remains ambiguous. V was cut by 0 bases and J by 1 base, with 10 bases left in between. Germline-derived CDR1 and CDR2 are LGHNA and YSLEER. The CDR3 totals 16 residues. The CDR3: CASSQDMAPSYNEQFF. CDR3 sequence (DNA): TGCGCCAGCAGCCAAGATATGGCACCTTCCTACAATGAGCAGTTCTTC.

Written as DNA, the CDR3 is TGTGCCAGCAGTCCGCTCGAGCGCCGCACAGATACGCAGTATTTT. This gives the protein CASSPLERRTDTQYF. The rearrangement joins TRBV28 to TRBJ2-3; D is undetermined. The length of the CDR3 is 15 residues. Trimming cost V 5 bases and J 1 base, with 13 bases left between them. Per germline, CDR1 MDHEN and CDR2 SYDVKM. Full variable domain (rest looked up from reference TRBV28 and TRBJ2-3): DVKVTQSSRYLVKRTGEKVFLECVQDMDHENMFWYRQDPGLGLRLIYFSYDVKMKEKGDIPEGYSVSREKKERFSLILESASTNQTSMYLCASSPLERRTDTQYFGPGTRLTVL.

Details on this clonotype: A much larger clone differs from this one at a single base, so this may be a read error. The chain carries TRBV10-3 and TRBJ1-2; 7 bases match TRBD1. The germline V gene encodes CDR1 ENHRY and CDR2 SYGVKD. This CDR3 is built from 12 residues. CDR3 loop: CDINAGGDGYTF. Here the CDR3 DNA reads TGTGACATCAATGCAGGGGGGGATGGCTACACCTTC.

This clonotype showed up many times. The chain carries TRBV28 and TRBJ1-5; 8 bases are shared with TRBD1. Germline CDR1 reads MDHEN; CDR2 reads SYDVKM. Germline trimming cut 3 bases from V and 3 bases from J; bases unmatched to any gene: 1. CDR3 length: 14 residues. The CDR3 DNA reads TGTGCCAGCAGTTTGGACAGGGACAATCAGCCCCAGCATTTT. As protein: CASSLDRDNQPQHF. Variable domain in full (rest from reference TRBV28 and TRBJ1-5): DVKVTQSSRYLVKRTGEKVFLECVQDMDHENMFWYRQDPGLGLRLIYFSYDVKMKEKGDIPEGYSVSREKKERFSLILESASTNQTSMYLCASSLDRDNQPQHFGDGTRLSIL.

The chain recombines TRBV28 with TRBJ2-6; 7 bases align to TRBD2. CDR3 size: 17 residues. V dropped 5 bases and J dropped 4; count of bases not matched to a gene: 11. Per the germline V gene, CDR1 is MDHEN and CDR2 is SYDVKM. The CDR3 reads CASSRLAPMMGANVLTF. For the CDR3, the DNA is TGTGCCAGCAGTCGACTAGCTCCAATGATGGGGGCCAACGTCCTGACTTTC.

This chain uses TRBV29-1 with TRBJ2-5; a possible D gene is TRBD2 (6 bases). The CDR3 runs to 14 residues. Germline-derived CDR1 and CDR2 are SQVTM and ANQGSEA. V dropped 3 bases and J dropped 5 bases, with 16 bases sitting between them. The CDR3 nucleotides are TGCAGCGTTGAGGGGAGGCAGAAGGGCGAGACCCAGTACTTC. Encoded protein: CSVEGRQKGETQYF.

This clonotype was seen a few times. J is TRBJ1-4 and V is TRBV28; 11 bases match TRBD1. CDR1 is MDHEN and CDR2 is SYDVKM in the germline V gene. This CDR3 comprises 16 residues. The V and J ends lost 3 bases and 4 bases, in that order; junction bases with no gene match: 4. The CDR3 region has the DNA TGTGCCAGCAGTTTGTCCGGGACAGGGGGTAATGAAAAACTGTTTTTT. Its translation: CASSLSGTGGNEKLFF.

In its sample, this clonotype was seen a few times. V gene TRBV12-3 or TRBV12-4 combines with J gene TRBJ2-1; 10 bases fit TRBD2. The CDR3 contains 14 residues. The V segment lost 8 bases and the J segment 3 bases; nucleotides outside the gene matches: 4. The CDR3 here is CASGGTSDYNEQFF. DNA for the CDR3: TGTGCCAGCGGAGGGACTAGCGACTACAATGAGCAGTTCTTC.

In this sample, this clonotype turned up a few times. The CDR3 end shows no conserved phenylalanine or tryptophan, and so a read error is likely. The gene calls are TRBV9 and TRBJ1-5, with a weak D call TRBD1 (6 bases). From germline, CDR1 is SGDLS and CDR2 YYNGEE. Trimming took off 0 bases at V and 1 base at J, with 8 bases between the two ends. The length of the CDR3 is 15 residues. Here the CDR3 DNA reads TGTGCCAGCAGCGTAGAGGGGGGGAGCAATCAGCCCCAGCATTCT. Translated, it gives CASSVEGGSNQPQHS.

Written as DNA, the CDR3 is TGTGCCAGCAGCCCCCGACAGGGCGAGGTGGAGACCCAGTACTTC. Amino acid sequence: CASSPRQGEVETQYF. This chain uses TRBV7-9 with TRBJ2-5; TRBD1 agrees at 7 bases. V shed 5 bases, J shed 5 bases, and the junction held 11 bases outside the gene matches. Germline-derived CDR1 and CDR2 are SEHNR and FQNEAQ (reference sequence). This CDR3 contains 15 residues.

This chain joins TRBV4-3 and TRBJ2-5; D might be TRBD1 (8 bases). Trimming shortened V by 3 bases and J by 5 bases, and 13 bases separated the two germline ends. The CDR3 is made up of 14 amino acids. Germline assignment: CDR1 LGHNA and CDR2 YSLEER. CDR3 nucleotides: TGCGCCAGCAGCCACGGACAGGGAGGGGAGACCCAGTACTTC. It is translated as CASSHGQGGETQYF.

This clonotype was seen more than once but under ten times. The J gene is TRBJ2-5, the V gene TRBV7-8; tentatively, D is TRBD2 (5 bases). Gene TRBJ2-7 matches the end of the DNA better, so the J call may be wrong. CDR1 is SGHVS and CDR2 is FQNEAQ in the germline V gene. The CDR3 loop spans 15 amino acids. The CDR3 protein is CASSLATLEDYEQYF. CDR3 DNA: TGTGCCAGCAGCTTAGCTACACTAGAGGACTACGAGCAGTACTTC.

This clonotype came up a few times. Here the CDR3 DNA reads TGCGCCAGCAGCTTGGTGCAGGAGGGGGAGACCCAGTACTTC. Protein sequence: CASSLVQEGETQYF. The rearrangement uses TRBV5-1 and TRBJ2-5; TRBD2 might be the D (6 bases). V dropped 0 bases and J dropped 5 bases, with 11 bases sitting between them. Per germline, CDR1 SGHRS and CDR2 YFSETQ. The CDR3 is made up of 14 amino acids.

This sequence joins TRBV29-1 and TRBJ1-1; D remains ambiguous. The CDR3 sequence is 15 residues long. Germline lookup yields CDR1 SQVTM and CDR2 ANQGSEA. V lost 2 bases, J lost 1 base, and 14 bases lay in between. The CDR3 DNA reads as TGCAGCGTTGAATTAATGGGCTGGGGGAACACTGAAGCTTTCTTT. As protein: CSVELMGWGNTEAFF.

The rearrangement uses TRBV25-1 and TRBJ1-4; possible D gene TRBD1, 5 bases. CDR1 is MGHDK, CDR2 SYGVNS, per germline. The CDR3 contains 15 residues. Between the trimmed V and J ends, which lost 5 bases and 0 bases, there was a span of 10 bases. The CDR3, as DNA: TGTGCCAGCAGTTTCCGGGGCTCAACTAATGAAAAACTGTTTTTT. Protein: CASSFRGSTNEKLFF.

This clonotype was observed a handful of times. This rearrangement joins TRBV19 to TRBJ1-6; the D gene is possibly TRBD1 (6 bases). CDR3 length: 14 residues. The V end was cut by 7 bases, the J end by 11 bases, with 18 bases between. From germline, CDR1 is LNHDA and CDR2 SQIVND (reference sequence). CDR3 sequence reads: CASTPGAASPPLHF. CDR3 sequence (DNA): TGTGCCAGTACCCCGGGGGCGGCTTCCCCACCCCTCCACTTT.

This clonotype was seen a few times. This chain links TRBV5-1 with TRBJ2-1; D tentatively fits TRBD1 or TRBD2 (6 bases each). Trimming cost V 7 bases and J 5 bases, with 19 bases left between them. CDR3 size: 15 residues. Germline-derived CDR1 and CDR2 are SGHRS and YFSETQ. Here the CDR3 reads CASGPVTGANNEQFF. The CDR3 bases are TGCGCCAGCGGCCCAGTAACGGGGGCAAACAATGAGCAGTTCTTC.

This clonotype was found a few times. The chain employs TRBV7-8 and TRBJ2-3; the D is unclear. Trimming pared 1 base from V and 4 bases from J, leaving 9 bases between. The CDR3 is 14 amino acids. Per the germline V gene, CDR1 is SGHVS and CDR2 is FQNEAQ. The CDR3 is CASSLVAGSDTQYF. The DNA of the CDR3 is TGTGCCAGCAGCTTAGTCGCAGGTTCAGATACGCAGTATTTT.

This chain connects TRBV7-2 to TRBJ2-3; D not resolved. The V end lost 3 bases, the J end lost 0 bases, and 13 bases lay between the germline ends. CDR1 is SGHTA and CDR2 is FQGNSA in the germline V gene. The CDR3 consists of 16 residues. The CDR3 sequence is CASSFSGRPSTDTQYF. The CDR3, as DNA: TGTGCCAGCAGCTTTTCGGGCCGACCTAGCACAGATACGCAGTATTTT. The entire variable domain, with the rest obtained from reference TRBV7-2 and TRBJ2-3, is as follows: GAGVSQSPSNKVTEKGKDVELRCDPISGHTALYWYRQSLGQGLEFLIYFQGNSAPDKSGLPSDRFSAERTGGSVSTLTIQRTQQEDSAVYLCASSFSGRPSTDTQYFGPGTRLTVL.

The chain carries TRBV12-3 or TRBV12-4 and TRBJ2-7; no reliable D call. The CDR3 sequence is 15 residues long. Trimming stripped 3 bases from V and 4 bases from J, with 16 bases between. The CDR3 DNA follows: TGTGCCAGCAGTTTGCGAGGAGACGGCCTTTACGAGCAGTACTTC. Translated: CASSLRGDGLYEQYF.

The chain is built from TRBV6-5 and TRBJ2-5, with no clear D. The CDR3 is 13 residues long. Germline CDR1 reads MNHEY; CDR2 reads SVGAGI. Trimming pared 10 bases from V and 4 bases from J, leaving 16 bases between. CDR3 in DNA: TGTGCCACGTCGGGTGGGGTACTAGAGACCCAGTACTTC. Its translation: CATSGGVLETQYF.

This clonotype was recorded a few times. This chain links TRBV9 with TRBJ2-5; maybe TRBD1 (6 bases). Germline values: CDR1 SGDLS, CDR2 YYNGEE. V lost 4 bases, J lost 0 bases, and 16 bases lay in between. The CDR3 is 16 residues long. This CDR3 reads CASSFGAGAYQETQYF. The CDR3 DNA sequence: TGTGCCAGCAGCTTCGGTGCAGGGGCTTACCAAGAGACCCAGTACTTC.

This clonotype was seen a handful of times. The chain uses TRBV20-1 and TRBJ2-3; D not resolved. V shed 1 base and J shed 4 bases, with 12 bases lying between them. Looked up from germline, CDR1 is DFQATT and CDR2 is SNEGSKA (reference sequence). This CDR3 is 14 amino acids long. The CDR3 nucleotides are TGCAGTGCTAGAGTTAATGGTTTGGCAGATACGCAGTATTTT. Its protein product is CSARVNGLADTQYF.

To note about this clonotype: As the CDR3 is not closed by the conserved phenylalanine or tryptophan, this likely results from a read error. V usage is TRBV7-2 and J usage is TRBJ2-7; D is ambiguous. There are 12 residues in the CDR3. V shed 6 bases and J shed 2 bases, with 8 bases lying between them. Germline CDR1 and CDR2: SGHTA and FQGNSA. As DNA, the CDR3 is TGTGCCAGCAGACAAGGCCCCTACGAGCAGTACCTC. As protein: CASRQGPYEQYL.

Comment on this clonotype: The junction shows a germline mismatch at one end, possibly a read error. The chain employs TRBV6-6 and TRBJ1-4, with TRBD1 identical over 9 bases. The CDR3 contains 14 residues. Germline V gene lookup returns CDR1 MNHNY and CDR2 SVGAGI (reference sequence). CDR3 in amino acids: CASSPGTGNENLFF. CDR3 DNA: TGTGCCAGCAGCCCCGGGACAGGGAATGAAAACCTGTTTTTT.